A selection of T cell receptor beta chains follows, all from one sample in a study of vaccination and CD4 T cells after COVID-19. Which antigens these TCRs recognize remains unknown. MiXCR was run by TCRdb on the PCR reads, yielding one entry per CDR3 protein. The sample lists roughly 4,800 distinct CDR3 sequences, 60% occurring once. Sequencing was performed on CD4+ T cells from blood, cultured in vitro. The source of these receptors is a human donor in good health. Each CDR3 is given with its conserved first and last residue. Each record gives: J gene, V gene, D gene, clone size, CDR3 DNA, CDR3 protein. The D gene is left open where the match is weak. Only some rows state a clone size, as once, few, many or a class for expanded clones.

J: TRBJ1-2
V: TRBV5-4
D: TRBD1
size: .
DNA: TGTGCCAGCAGCTTGAACAGGGGATATGGCTACACCTTC
CDR3: CASSLNRGYGYTF

J: TRBJ1-1
V: TRBV2
D: TRBD1
size: .
DNA: TGTGCCAGCAGTCGAACACAGGGGCTTGAAGCTTTCTTT
CDR3: CASSRTQGLEAFF

J: TRBJ1-1
V: TRBV6-5
D: .
size: few
DNA: TGTGCCAGCAGTTACTCTAGTGGGGGCGAAGCTTTCTTT
CDR3: CASSYSSGGEAFF

J: TRBJ2-5
V: TRBV2
D: TRBD2
size: .
DNA: TGTGCCAGCAGTAGGGAGCTAGCGGGACTCCAAGAGACCCAGTACTTC
CDR3: CASSRELAGLQETQYF

J: TRBJ1-2
V: TRBV19
D: TRBD1
size: .
DNA: TGTGCCAGTAGTCTTGGACAGGGGAAACCTATTAACTATGGCTACACCTTC
CDR3: CASSLGQGKPINYGYTF

J: TRBJ2-3
V: TRBV27
D: .
size: .
DNA: TGTGCCAGCAAGGACCTACCCACAGATACGCAGTATTTT
CDR3: CASKDLPTDTQYF

J: TRBJ2-5
V: TRBV27
D: .
size: .
DNA: TGTGCCAGCAGTTTATTTGGGACACAAGAGACCCAGTACTTC
CDR3: CASSLFGTQETQYF

J: TRBJ2-7
V: TRBV7-6
D: TRBD1
size: few
DNA: TGTGCCAGCAGCCACGGGACAGGGGGGAGGTACGAGCAGTACTTC
CDR3: CASSHGTGGRYEQYF

J: TRBJ1-2
V: TRBV6-1
D: TRBD1
size: .
DNA: TGTGCCAGCATTCCGGGACAGGGGGCAGGTGGCTACACCTTC
CDR3: CASIPGQGAGGYTF

J: TRBJ2-2
V: TRBV19
D: TRBD1
size: few
DNA: TGTGCCAGTAGTACTAACAGGGGTACCGGGGAGCTGTTTTTT
CDR3: CASSTNRGTGELFF

J: TRBJ2-6
V: TRBV10-1
D: .
size: .
DNA: TGCGCCAGCAGTGAGGCCGGTAGGGGGGGGTCTGGGGCCAACGTCCTGACTTTC
CDR3: CASSEAGRGGSGANVLTF

J: TRBJ2-3
V: TRBV20-1
D: .
size: few
DNA: TGCAGTGCTAGAGGAGTGACAGATACGCAGTATTTT
CDR3: CSARGVTDTQYF

J: TRBJ1-5
V: TRBV14
D: .
size: .
DNA: TGTGCCAGCAGCCCCGACAGTAATCAGCCCCAGCATTTT
CDR3: CASSPDSNQPQHF

J: TRBJ1-2
V: TRBV20-1
D: TRBD1
size: .
DNA: TGCAGTGCACCGGGACAGACTAACTATGGCTACACCTTC
CDR3: CSAPGQTNYGYTF

J: TRBJ1-2
V: TRBV7-6
D: .
size: .
DNA: TGTGCCAGCAGCTTAAGTCAGGGCTACTATGGCTACACCTTC
CDR3: CASSLSQGYYGYTF

J: TRBJ1-2
V: TRBV20-1
D: .
size: .
DNA: TGCAGTGCTGGGGGGCAGGGGCTGGGTGGCTACACCTTC
CDR3: CSAGGQGLGGYTF

J: TRBJ1-5
V: TRBV6-1
D: .
size: once
DNA: TGTGCCAGCAGTGAACTCATGGGCGGACAGCCGGGTCAGCCCCAGCATTTT
CDR3: CASSELMGGQPGQPQHF

J: TRBJ2-7
V: TRBV7-9
D: .
size: .
DNA: TGTGCCAGCAGCTTAGAGGGTTTGGCCGAGCAGTACTTC
CDR3: CASSLEGLAEQYF

J: TRBJ2-7
V: TRBV30
D: TRBD2
size: .
DNA: TGTGCCTGGACCTGGGGTAGCGGGAGGGCCGCGTCGGGGGAGCAGTACTTC
CDR3: CAWTWGSGRAASGEQYF

J: TRBJ2-2
V: TRBV7-8
D: .
size: .
DNA: TGTGCCAGCAGCCGTGGAAGCGGGACAAACACCGGGGAGCTGTTTTTT
CDR3: CASSRGSGTNTGELFF

J: TRBJ1-6
V: TRBV6-5
D: .
size: .
DNA: TGTGCCAGCAGTTACTCGAGGGACCCAAATTCACCCCTCCACTTT
CDR3: CASSYSRDPNSPLHF

J: TRBJ2-3
V: TRBV15
D: .
size: .
DNA: TGTGCCACCTCGATAGGGAGAGATACGCAGTATTTT
CDR3: CATSIGRDTQYF

J: TRBJ2-1
V: TRBV7-6
D: .
size: .
DNA: TGTGCCAGCAGCCCAGGACTTATGGGTGAGCAGTTCTTC
CDR3: CASSPGLMGEQFF

J: TRBJ2-3
V: TRBV5-6
D: TRBD2
size: .
DNA: TGTGCCAGCAGCTTGGGGCGTCTAGCGGGGCCTTTTGAAGATACGCAGTATTTT
CDR3: CASSLGRLAGPFEDTQYF

J: TRBJ1-2
V: TRBV12-3/TRBV12-4
D: .
size: .
DNA: TGTGCCAGCAAGGGCAGGGGCGAGGGCTACACCTTC
CDR3: CASKGRGEGYTF

J: TRBJ1-5
V: TRBV20-1
D: TRBD1
size: .
DNA: TGCAGTGCTCGTCGACAGGGAGTCGTACAGCAGCCCCAGCATTTT
CDR3: CSARRQGVVQQPQHF

J: TRBJ1-2
V: TRBV6-1
D: .
size: few
DNA: TGTGCCAGCAGTACCGGGACTCATGGCTACACCTTC
CDR3: CASSTGTHGYTF

J: TRBJ2-5
V: TRBV7-9
D: TRBD1
size: .
DNA: TGTGCCAGCAGCTCGCCGGGACAGGGGGGGACCCAGTACTTC
CDR3: CASSSPGQGGTQYF

J: TRBJ2-2
V: TRBV18
D: .
size: .
DNA: TGTGCCAGCTCACCGTCCTCGGACTGGCTGACCGGGGAGCTGTTTTTT
CDR3: CASSPSSDWLTGELFF

J: TRBJ2-4
V: TRBV27
D: .
size: .
DNA: TGTGCCAGCAGCCCCGATCGACAGGACTTAGCCAAAAACATTCAGTACTTC
CDR3: CASSPDRQDLAKNIQYF

J: TRBJ1-6
V: TRBV20-1
D: .
size: few
DNA: TGCAGTGCTAGTGATAAGAGGAGCTATAATTCACCCCTCCACTTT
CDR3: CSASDKRSYNSPLHF

J: TRBJ2-2
V: TRBV24-1
D: TRBD2
size: few
DNA: TGTGCCACCAGTGATCGGGGACTAGCGGGAGGAACGAACACCGGGGAGCTGTTTTTT
CDR3: CATSDRGLAGGTNTGELFF

J: TRBJ1-1
V: TRBV6-1
D: TRBD1
size: .
DNA: TGTGCCAGCGGAAGGACAGGGACCACTGAAGCTTTCTTT
CDR3: CASGRTGTTEAFF

J: TRBJ1-5
V: TRBV20-1
D: TRBD1
size: few
DNA: TGCAGCGCGAGCGGGACAGGAAATCAGCCCCAGCATTTT
CDR3: CSASGTGNQPQHF

J: TRBJ2-7
V: TRBV7-2
D: TRBD2
size: once
DNA: TGTGCCAGCAGCTCCCAGACTAGCGGGAGCTCCTACGAGCAGTACTTC
CDR3: CASSSQTSGSSYEQYF

J: TRBJ2-5
V: TRBV6-2/TRBV6-3
D: .
size: once
DNA: TGTGCCAGCAAAAGTTCGCGGGTACAAGAGACCCAGTACTTC
CDR3: CASKSSRVQETQYF

J: TRBJ2-5
V: TRBV10-1
D: .
size: few
DNA: TGCGCCAGCAGTGAGTTGAGACTCCCAGGGACCCAGTACTTC
CDR3: CASSELRLPGTQYF

J: TRBJ2-5
V: TRBV7-6
D: .
size: .
DNA: TGTGCCAGCAGCCCTGGCACAGAAGGGACCCAGTACTTC
CDR3: CASSPGTEGTQYF

J: TRBJ2-3
V: TRBV20-1
D: .
size: .
DNA: TGCAGTGCCCTTATCCTCTCCCGGGGGGCCCGCACAGATACGCAGTATTTT
CDR3: CSALILSRGARTDTQYF

J: TRBJ2-3
V: TRBV20-1
D: TRBD2
size: few
DNA: TGCAGTGCTAGAGCGTCACCTAAGGGACTAGCAGGGAACACAGATACGCAGTATTTT
CDR3: CSARASPKGLAGNTDTQYF

J: TRBJ1-2
V: TRBV20-1
D: TRBD1
size: .
DNA: TGCAGTGCTAGAGACCCACGGCCCCCCAGACAGGGGGCGAATAACTATGGCTACACCTTC
CDR3: CSARDPRPPRQGANNYGYTF

J: TRBJ1-2
V: TRBV12-3/TRBV12-4
D: .
size: .
DNA: TGTGCCAGCAGTCCCGACTCCGTCGGCGGGATCGGCTACACCTTC
CDR3: CASSPDSVGGIGYTF

J: TRBJ1-2
V: TRBV27
D: .
size: .
DNA: TGTGCCAGCAGTCTTCGGGAGGGAGCTAACTATGGCTACACCTTC
CDR3: CASSLREGANYGYTF

J: TRBJ2-7
V: TRBV10-3
D: .
size: .
DNA: TGTGCCATCAACACAGGAAAGACCTACGAGCAGTACTTC
CDR3: CAINTGKTYEQYF

J: TRBJ1-2
V: TRBV27
D: .
size: .
DNA: TGTGCCAGCAGTTTATGGGGCAGGCGGCCCTCTGGCTACACCTTC
CDR3: CASSLWGRRPSGYTF

J: TRBJ2-7
V: TRBV7-8
D: TRBD2
size: .
DNA: TGTGCCAGCAGCCCCGGGGGGGGGACTGCGGGCGAGCAGTACTTC
CDR3: CASSPGGGTAGEQYF

J: TRBJ2-5
V: TRBV20-1
D: TRBD2
size: .
DNA: TGCAGTGCTAGCGGTAGCGGGGGCACGGAGACCCAGTACTTC
CDR3: CSASGSGGTETQYF

J: TRBJ1-2
V: TRBV6-5
D: .
size: .
DNA: TGTGCCAGCAGTTACCGCCAGGACCCCGTCGCTCACTATGGCTACACCTTC
CDR3: CASSYRQDPVAHYGYTF

J: TRBJ1-2
V: TRBV29-1
D: .
size: .
DNA: TGCAGCGTTGGGGGGGTCTATGGCTACACCTTC
CDR3: CSVGGVYGYTF